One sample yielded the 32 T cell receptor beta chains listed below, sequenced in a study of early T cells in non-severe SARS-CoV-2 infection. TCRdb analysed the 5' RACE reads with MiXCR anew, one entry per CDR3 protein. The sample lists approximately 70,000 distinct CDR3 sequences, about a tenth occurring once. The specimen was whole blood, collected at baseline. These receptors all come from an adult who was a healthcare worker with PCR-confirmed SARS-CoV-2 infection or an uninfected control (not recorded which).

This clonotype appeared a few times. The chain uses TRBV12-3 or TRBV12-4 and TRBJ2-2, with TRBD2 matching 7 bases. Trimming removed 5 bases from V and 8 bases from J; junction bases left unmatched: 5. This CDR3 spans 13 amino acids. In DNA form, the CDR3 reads TGTGCCAGCAGTCCCGGGACTACAGGGGAGCTGTTTTTT. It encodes CASSPGTTGELFF.

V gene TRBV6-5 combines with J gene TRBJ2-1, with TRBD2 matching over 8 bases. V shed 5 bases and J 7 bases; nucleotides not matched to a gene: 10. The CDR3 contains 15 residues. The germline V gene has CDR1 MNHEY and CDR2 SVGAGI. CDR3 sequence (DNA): TGTGCCAGCAGTCCATCTTCCAGCGGGGGTAATGAGCAGTTCTTC. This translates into CASSPSSSGGNEQFF.

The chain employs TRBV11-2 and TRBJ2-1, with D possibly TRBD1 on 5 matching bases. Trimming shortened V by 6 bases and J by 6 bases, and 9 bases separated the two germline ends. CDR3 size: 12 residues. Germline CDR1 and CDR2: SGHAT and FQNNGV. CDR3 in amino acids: CASRGVSNEQFF. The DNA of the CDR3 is TGTGCCAGCAGAGGGGTTTCCAATGAGCAGTTCTTC.

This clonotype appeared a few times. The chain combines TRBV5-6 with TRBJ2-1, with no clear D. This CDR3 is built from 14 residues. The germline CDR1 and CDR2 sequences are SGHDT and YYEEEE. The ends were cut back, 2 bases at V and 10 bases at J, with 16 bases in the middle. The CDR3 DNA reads TGTGCCAGCAGCTTTCGCCAAACCAGGCAGGAGCAGTTCTTC. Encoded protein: CASSFRQTRQEQFF.

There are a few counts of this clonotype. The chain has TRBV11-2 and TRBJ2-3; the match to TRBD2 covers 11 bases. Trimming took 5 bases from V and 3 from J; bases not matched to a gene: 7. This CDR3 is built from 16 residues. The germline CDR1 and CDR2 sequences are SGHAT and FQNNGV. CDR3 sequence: CASSRSGGAWTDTQYF. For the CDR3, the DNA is TGTGCCAGCAGCCGTAGCGGGGGGGCGTGGACAGATACGCAGTATTTT.

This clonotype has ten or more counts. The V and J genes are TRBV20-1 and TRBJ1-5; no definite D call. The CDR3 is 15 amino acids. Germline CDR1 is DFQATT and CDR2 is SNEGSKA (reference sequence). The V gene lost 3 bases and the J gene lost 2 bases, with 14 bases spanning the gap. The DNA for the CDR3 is TGCAGTGCTAGTGGTGTCAATGGCGGCAATCAGCCCCAGCATTTT. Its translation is CSASGVNGGNQPQHF.

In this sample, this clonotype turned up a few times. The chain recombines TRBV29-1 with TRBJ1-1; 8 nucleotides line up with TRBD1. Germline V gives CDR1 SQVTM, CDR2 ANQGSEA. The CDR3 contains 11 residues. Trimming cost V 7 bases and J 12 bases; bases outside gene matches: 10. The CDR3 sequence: CSATRGPEPFF. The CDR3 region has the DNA TGCAGCGCAACCAGGGGGCCCGAACCTTTCTTT.

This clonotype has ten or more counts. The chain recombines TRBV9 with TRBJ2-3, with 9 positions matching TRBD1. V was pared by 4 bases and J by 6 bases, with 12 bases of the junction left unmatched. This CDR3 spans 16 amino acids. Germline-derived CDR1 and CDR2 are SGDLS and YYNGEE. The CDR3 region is CASSILQGAGEDTQYF. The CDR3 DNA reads TGTGCCAGCAGCATATTACAGGGGGCCGGGGAGGATACGCAGTATTTT.

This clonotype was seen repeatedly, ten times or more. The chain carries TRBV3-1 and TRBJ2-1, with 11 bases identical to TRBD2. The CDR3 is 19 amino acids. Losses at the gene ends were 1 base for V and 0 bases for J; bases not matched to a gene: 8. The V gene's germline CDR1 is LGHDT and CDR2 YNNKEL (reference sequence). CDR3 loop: CASSQVVLAGVSSYNEQFF. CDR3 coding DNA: TGTGCCAGCAGCCAAGTAGTACTAGCGGGGGTGAGCTCCTACAATGAGCAGTTCTTC.

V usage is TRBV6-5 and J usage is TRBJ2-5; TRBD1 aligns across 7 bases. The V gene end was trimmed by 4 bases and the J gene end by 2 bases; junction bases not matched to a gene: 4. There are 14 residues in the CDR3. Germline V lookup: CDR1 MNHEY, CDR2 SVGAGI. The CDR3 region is CASSLPGQQETQYF. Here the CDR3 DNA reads TGTGCCAGCAGTTTACCGGGACAGCAAGAGACCCAGTACTTC.

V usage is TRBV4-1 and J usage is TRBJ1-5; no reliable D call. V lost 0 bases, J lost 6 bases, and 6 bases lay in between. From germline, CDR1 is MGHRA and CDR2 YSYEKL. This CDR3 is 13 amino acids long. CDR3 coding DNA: TGCGCCAGCAGCCAAGATCTAGCTCAGCCCCAGCATTTT. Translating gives CASSQDLAQPQHF.

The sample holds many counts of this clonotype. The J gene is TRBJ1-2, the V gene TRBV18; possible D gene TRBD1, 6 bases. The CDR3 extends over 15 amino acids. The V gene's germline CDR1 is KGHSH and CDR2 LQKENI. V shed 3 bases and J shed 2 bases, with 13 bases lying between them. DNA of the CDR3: TGTGCCAGCTCACCCTCGACAGGCGTCAACTATGGCTACACCTTC. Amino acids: CASSPSTGVNYGYTF. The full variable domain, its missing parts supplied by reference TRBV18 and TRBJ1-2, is NAGVMQNPRHLVRRRGQEARLRCSPMKGHSHVYWYRQLPEEGLKFMVYLQKENIIDESGMPKERFSAEFPKEGPSILRIQQVVRGDSAAYFCASSPSTGVNYGYTFGSGTRLTVV.

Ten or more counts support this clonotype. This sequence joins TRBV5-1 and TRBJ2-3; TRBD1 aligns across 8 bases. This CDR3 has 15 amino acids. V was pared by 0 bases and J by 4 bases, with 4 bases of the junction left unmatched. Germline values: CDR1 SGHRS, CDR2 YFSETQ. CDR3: CASSLEHRGSDTQYF. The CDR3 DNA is TGCGCCAGCAGCTTGGAGCACAGGGGGTCAGATACGCAGTATTTT.

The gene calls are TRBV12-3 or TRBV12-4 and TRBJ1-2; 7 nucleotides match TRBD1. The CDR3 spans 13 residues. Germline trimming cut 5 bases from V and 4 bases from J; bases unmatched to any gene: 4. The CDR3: CASSVQGIYGYTF. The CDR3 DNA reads TGTGCCAGCAGTGTACAGGGGATCTATGGCTACACCTTC.

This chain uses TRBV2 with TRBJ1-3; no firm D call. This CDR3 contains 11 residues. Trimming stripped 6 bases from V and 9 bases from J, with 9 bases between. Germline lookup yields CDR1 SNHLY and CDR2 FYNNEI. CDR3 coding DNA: TGTGCCAGCAGCCCCCGAGGCACCATATATTTT. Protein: CASSPRGTIYF.

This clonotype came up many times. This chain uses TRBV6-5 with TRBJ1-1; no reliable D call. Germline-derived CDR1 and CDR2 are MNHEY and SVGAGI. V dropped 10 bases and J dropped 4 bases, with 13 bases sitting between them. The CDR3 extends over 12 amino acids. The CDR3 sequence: CATNGVGTEAFF. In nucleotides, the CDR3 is TGTGCCACAAATGGGGTGGGCACTGAAGCTTTCTTT.

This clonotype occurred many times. The CDR3 reads CASSRMPQGAGYGYTF. The DNA of the CDR3 is TGCGCCAGCAGCCGAATGCCCCAGGGGGCAGGGTATGGCTACACCTTC. The gene calls are TRBV5-1 and TRBJ1-2; the match to TRBD1 covers 8 bases. Germline values: CDR1 SGHRS, CDR2 YFSETQ. The ends lost 4 bases at V and 5 bases at J; junction bases unmatched: 13. The CDR3 is made up of 16 amino acids.

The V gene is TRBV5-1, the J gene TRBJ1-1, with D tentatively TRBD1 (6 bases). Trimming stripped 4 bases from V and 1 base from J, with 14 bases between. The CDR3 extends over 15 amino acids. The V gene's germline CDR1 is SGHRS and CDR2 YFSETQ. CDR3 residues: CASSQIQGGNTEAFF. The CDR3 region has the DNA TGCGCCAGCAGCCAAATACAGGGAGGGAACACTGAAGCTTTCTTT.

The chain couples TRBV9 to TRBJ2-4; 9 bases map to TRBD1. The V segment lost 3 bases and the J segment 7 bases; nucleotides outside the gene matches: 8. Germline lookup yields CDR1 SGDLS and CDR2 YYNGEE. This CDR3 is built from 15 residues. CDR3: CASSGTGARSNIQYF. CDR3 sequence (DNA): TGTGCCAGCAGCGGGACAGGGGCCCGGTCGAACATTCAGTACTTC.

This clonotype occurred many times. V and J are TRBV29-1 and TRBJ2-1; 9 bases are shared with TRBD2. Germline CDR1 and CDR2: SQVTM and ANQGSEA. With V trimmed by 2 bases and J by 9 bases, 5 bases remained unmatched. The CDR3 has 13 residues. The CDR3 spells CSVELAGSGEQFF. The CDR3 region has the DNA TGCAGCGTTGAACTAGCGGGGTCTGGTGAGCAGTTCTTC.

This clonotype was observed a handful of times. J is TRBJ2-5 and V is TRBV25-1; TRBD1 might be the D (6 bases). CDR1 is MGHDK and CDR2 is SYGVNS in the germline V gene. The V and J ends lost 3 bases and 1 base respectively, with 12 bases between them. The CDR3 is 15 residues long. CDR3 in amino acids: CASSEVDRLQETQYF. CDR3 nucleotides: TGTGCCAGCAGTGAGGTGGACAGACTCCAAGAGACCCAGTACTTC.

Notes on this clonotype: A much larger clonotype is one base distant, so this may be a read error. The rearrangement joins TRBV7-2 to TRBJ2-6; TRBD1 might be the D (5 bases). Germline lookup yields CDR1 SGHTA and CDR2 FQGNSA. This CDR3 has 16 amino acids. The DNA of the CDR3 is TGTGCCAGCAGCTCATACCTTCCCTCTGGGGCCAACGTCCCGACTTTC. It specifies CASSSYLPSGANVPTF.

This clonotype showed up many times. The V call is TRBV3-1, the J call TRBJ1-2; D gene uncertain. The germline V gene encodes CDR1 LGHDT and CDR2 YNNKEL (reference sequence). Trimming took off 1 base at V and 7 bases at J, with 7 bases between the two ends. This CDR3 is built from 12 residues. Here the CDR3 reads CASSQAGSGYTF. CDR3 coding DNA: TGTGCCAGCAGCCAAGCAGGTAGTGGCTACACCTTC.

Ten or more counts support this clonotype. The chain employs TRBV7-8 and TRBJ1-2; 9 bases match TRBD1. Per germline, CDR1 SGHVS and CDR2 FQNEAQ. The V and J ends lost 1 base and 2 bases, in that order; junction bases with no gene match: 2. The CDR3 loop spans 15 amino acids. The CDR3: CASSLEGTGNYGYTF. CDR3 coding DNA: TGTGCCAGCAGCTTAGAAGGGACAGGGAACTATGGCTACACCTTC. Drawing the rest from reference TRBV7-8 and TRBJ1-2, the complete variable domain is GAGVSQSPRYKVAKRGQDVALRCDPISGHVSLFWYQQALGQGPEFLTYFQNEAQLDKSGLPSDRFFAERPEGSVSTLKIQRTQQEDSAVYLCASSLEGTGNYGYTFGSGTRLTVV.

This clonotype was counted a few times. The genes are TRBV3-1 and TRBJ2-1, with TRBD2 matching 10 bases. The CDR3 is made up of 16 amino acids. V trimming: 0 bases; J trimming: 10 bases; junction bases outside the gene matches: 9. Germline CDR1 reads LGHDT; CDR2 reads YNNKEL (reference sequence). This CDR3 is CASSQDFSGGAVEQFF. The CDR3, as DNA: TGTGCCAGCAGCCAAGATTTCAGCGGGGGGGCCGTGGAGCAGTTCTTC.

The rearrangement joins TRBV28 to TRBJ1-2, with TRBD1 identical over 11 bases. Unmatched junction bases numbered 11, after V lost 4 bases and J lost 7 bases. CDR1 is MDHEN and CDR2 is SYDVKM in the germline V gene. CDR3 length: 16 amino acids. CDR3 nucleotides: TGTGCCAGCAGTTCCCCCGGGACAGGGGGATTTAGTGGCTACACCTTC. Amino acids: CASSSPGTGGFSGYTF.

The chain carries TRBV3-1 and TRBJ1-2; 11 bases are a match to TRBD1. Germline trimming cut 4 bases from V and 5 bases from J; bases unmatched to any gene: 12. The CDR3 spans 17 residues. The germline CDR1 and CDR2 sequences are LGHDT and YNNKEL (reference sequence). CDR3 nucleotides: TGTGCCAGCAGCCCGCCGGGACAGGGGGGCCCTAGGTATGGCTACACCTTC. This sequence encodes CASSPPGQGGPRYGYTF.

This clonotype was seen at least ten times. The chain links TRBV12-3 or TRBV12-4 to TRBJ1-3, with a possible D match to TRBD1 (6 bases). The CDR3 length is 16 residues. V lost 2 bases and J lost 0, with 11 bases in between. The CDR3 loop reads CASSLRRGNSGNTIYF. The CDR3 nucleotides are TGTGCCAGCAGTTTAAGAAGGGGGAACTCTGGAAACACCATATATTTT.

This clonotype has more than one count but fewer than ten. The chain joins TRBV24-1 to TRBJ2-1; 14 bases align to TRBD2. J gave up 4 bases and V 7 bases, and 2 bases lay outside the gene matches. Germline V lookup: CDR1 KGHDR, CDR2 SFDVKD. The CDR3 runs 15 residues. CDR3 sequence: CATRGTSGGYNEQFF. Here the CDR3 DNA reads TGTGCCACCAGGGGGACTAGCGGGGGATACAATGAGCAGTTCTTC.

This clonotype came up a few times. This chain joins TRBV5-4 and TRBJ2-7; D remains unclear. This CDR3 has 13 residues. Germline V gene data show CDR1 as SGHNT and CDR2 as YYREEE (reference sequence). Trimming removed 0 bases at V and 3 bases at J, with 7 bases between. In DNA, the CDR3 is TGTGCCAGCAGCTTGGACGGAATCTACGAGCAGTACTTC. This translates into CASSLDGIYEQYF.

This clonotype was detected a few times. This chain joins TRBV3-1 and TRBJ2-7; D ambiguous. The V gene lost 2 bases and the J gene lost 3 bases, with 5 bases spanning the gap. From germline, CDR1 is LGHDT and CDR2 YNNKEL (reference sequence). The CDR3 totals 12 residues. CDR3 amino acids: CASSQSFYEQYF. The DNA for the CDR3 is TGTGCCAGCAGCCAAAGTTTCTACGAGCAGTACTTC.

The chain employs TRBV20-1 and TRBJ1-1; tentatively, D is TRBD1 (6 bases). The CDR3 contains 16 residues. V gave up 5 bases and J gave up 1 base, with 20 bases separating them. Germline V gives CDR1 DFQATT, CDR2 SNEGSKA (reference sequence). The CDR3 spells CSALSDPGHPNTEAFF. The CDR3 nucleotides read TGCAGTGCTCTCTCGGACCCGGGACACCCGAACACTGAAGCTTTCTTT.